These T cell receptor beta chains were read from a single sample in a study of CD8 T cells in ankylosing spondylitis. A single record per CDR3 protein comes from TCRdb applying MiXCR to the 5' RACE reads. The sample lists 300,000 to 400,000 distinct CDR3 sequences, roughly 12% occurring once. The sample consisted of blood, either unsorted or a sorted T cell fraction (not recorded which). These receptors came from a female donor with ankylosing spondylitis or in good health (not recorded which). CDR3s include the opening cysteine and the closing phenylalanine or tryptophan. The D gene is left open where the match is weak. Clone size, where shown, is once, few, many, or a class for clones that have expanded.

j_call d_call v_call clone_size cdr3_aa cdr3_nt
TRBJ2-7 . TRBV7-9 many CASTAGDGYTYEQYF TGTGCCAGCACCGCCGGGGACGGCTATACCTACGAGCAGTACTTC
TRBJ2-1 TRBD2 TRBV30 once CAWSDWTSDYNEQFF TGTGCCTGGAGTGACTGGACTAGCGACTACAATGAGCAGTTCTTC
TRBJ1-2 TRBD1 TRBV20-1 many CSAGGGQGVYGYTF TGCAGTGCTGGGGGGGGACAGGGGGTCTATGGCTACACCTTC
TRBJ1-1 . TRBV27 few CASSLLRLRGVGGTTEAFF TGTGCCAGCAGTTTACTCCGCCTCAGGGGCGTGGGGGGTACGACTGAAGCTTTCTTT
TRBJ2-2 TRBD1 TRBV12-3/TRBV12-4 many CASSSQDRGFPGELFF TGTGCCAGCAGTTCCCAGGACAGGGGCTTTCCCGGGGAGCTGTTTTTT
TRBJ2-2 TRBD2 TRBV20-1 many CSARQPGLAGGRIGELFF TGCAGTGCTAGACAACCGGGACTAGCGGGGGGGCGTATCGGGGAGCTGTTTTTT
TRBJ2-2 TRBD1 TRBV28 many CASSLNLKDRGTGELFF TGTGCCAGCAGTTTAAATTTGAAGGACAGGGGAACCGGGGAGCTGTTTTTT
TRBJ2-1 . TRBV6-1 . CASWSSYNEQFF TGTGCCAGCTGGAGCTCCTACAATGAGCAGTTCTTC
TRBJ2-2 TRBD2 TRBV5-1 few CASSMTSGGHTGELFF TGCGCCAGCAGCATGACTAGCGGGGGGCACACCGGGGAGCTGTTTTTT
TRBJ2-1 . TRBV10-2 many CASKRDRSYNEQFF TGCGCCAGCAAGAGGGATAGGTCCTACAATGAGCAGTTCTTC
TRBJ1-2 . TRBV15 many CATSRDDGPYGYTF TGTGCCACCAGCAGAGATGACGGACCCTATGGCTACACCTTC
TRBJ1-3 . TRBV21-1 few CASSKFKVVFGIDSGNTIYF TGTGCCAGCAGCAAATTTAAGGTGGTTTTCGGTATCGACTCTGGAAACACCATATATTTT
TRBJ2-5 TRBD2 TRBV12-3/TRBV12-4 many CASGLAGEGETQYF TGTGCCAGCGGCCTAGCGGGAGAGGGGGAGACCCAGTACTTC
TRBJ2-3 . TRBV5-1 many CASSLAGSTDTQYF TGCGCCAGCAGTCTGGCCGGGAGCACAGATACGCAGTATTTT
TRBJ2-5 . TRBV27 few CASSPTDREETQYF TGTGCCAGCAGTCCTACTGACAGAGAAGAGACCCAGTACTTC
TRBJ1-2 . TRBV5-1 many CASSPDSHYGYTF TGCGCCAGCAGCCCGGACAGCCACTATGGCTACACCTTC
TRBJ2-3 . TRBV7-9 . CASRDRPTDTQYF TGTGCCAGCAGGGACAGACCCACAGATACGCAGTATTTT
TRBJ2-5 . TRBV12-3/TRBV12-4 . CASSLQARVETQYF TGTGCCAGCAGTCTGCAAGCGAGGGTAGAGACCCAGTACTTC
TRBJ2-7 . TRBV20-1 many CSAKGFSVTEQYF TGCAGTGCTAAGGGCTTTTCAGTTACCGAGCAGTACTTC
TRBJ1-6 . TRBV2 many CASRNNRSYNSPLHF TGTGCCAGCAGGAATAACAGGTCCTATAATTCACCCCTCCACTTT
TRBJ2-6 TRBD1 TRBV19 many CASSRQGRISGANVLTF TGTGCCAGTAGTAGACAGGGAAGGATCTCTGGGGCCAACGTCCTGACTTTC
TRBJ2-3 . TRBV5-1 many CASSLSSAKDTQYF TGCGCCAGCAGCTTAAGCAGCGCCAAGGATACGCAGTATTTT
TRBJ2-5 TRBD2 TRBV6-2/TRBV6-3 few CASSRAGTRQETQYF TGTGCCAGCAGCCGAGCGGGGACTAGGCAAGAGACCCAGTACTTC
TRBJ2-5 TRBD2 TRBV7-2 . CASSLGGGTTDETQYF TGTGCCAGCAGCTTAGGGGGGGGGACTACTGATGAGACCCAGTACTTC
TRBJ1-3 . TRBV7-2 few CASSPGRSGGNTIYF TGTGCCAGCAGCCCGGGCAGGTCGGGGGGAAACACCATATATTTT
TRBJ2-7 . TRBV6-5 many CASSYSTARLYDEQYF TGTGCCAGCAGTTACTCGACGGCCAGGTTGTACGACGAGCAGTACTTC
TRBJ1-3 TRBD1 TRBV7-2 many CASSLVGTGTSGNTIYF TGTGCCAGCAGCTTAGTAGGGACAGGGACATCCGGAAACACCATATATTTT
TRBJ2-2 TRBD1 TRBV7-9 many CASSLGDRYTGELFF TGTGCCAGCAGCTTAGGGGACAGATACACCGGGGAGCTGTTTTTT
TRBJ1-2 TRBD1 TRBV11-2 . CASSLSQGGGYGYTF TGTGCCAGCAGCCTAAGCCAGGGGGGGGGCTATGGCTACACCTTC
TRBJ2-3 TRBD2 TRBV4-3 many CASSPEGLAGATDTQYF TGCGCCAGCAGCCCAGAGGGGTTAGCGGGGGCAACAGATACGCAGTATTTT